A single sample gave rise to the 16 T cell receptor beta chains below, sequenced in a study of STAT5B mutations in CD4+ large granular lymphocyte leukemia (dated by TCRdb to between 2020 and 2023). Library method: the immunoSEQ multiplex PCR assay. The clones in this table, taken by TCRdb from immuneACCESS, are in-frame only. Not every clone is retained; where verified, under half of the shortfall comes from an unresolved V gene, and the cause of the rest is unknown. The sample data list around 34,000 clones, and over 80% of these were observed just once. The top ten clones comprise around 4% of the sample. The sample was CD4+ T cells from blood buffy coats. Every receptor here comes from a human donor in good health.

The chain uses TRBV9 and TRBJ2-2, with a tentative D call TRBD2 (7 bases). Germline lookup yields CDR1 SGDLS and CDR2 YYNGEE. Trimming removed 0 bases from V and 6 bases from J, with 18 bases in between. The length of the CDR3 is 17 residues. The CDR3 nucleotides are TGTGCCAGCAGCGTAGGGGCTAGCGGCAGGGGAGCCGGGGAGCTGTTTTTT. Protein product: CASSVGASGRGAGELFF. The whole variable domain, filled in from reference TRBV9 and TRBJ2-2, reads DSGVTQTPKHLITATGQRVTLRCSPRSGDLSVYWYQQSLDQGLQFLIQYYNGEERAKGNILERFSAQQFPDLHSELNLSSLELGDSALYFCASSVGASGRGAGELFFGEGSRLTVL.

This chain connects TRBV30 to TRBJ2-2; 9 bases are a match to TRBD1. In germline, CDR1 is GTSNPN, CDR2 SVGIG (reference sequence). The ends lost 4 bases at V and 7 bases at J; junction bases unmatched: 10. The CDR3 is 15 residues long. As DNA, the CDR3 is TGTGCCTGGACTCAACGGACAGGGGCTTTCGGGGAGCTGTTTTTT. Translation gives CAWTQRTGAFGELFF.

The chain's CDR3 is CASSPMTSPANNEQFF. CDR3 nucleotides: TGTGCCAGCAGCCCTATGACTTCTCCAGCCAACAATGAGCAGTTCTTC. This chain connects TRBV9 to TRBJ2-1; D unresolved. Germline V gene lookup returns CDR1 SGDLS and CDR2 YYNGEE. Trimming took off 4 bases at V and 5 bases at J, with 19 bases between the two ends. The CDR3 length is 16 residues.

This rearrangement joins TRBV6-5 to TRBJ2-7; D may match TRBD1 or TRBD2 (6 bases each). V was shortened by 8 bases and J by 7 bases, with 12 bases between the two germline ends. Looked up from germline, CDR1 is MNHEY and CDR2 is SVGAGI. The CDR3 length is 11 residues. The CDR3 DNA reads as TGTGCCAGCGGGGGCGGGACAGAGCAGTACTTC. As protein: CASGGGTEQYF.

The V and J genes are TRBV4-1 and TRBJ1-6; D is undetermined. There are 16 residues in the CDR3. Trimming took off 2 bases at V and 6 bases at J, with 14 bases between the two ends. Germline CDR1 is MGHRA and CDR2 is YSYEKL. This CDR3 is CASSQRTWEGNSPLHF. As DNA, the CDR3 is TGCGCCAGCAGCCAACGGACCTGGGAGGGTAATTCACCCCTCCACTTT.

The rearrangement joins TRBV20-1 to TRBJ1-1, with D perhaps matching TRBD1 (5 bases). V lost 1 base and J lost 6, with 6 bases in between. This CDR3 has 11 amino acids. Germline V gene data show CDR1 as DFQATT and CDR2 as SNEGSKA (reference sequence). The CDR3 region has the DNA TGCAGTGCTAGAGTGGGGGCTGAAGCTTTCTTT. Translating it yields CSARVGAEAFF.

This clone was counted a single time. The CDR3 coding sequence is TGCAGCGCCGGGGGACTAGCGAGCCAGGGGACCCAGTACTTC. Residues: CSAGGLASQGTQYF. The chain combines TRBV29-1 with TRBJ2-5; 10 bases map to TRBD2. After removal of 7 bases from V and 7 bases from J, the junction contained 12 bases not matched to a gene. The CDR3 has 14 amino acids. Germline V gene data show CDR1 as SQVTM and CDR2 as ANQGSEA.

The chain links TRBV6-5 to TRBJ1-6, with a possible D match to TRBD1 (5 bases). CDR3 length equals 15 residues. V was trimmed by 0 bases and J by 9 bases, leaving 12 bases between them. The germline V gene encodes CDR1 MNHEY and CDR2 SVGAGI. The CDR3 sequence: CASSYSKGLGSPLHF. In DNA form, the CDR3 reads TGTGCCAGCAGTTACTCGAAGGGACTGGGTTCACCCCTCCACTTT.

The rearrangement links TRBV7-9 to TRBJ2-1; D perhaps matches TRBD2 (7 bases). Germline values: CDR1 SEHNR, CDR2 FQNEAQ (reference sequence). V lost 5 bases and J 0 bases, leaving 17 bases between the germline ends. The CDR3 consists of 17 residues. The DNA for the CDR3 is TGTGCCAGCAGCCAGGGGCGGGAGCGTCGCTCCTACAATGAGCAGTTCTTC. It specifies CASSQGRERRSYNEQFF.

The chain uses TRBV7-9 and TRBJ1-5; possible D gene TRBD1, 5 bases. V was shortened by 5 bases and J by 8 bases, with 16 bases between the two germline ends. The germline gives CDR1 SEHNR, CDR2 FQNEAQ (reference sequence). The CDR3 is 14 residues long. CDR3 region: CASSPGTPEEPQHF. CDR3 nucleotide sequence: TGTGCCAGCAGCCCTGGGACGCCGGAGGAGCCCCAGCATTTT.

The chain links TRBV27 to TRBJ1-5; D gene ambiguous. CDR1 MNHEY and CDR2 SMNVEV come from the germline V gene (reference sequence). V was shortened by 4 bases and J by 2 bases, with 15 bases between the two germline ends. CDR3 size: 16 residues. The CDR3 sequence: CASSYARGTGNQPQHF. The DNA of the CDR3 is TGTGCCAGCAGTTACGCTCGGGGAACGGGCAATCAGCCCCAGCATTTT.

DNA for the CDR3: TGTGCCATCAGTGAGTTAGGTCGGCGGGGCGTGAACACCGGGGAGCTGTTTTTT. This translates into CAISELGRRGVNTGELFF. The V and J genes are TRBV10-3 and TRBJ2-2; the D gene is possibly TRBD2 (6 bases). This CDR3 spans 18 amino acids. From germline, CDR1 is ENHRY and CDR2 SYGVKD. V dropped 1 base and J dropped 1 base, with 16 bases sitting between them.

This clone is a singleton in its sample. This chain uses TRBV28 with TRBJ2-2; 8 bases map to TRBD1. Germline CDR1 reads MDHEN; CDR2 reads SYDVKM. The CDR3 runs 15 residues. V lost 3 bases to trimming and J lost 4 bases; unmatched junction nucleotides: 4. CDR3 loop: CASSFAGGGTGELFF. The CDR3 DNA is TGTGCCAGCAGTTTCGCAGGGGGCGGCACCGGGGAGCTGTTTTTT.

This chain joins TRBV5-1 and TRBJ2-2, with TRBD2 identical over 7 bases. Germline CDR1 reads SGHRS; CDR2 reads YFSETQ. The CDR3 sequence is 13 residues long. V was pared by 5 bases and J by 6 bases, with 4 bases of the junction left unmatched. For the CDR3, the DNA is TGCGCCAGCAGGCGGGAGTCGGCCGGGGAGCTGTTTTTT. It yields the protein CASRRESAGELFF.

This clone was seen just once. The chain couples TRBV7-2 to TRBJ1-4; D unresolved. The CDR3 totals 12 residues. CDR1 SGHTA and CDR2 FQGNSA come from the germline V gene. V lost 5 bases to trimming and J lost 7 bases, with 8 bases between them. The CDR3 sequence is CASSPFGEKLFF. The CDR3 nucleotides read TGTGCCAGCAGCCCCTTCGGTGAAAAACTGTTTTTT.

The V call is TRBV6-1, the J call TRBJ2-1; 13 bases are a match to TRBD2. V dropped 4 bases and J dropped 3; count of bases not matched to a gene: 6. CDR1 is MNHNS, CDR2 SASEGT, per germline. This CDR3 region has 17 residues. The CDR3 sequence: CASSVTSGRAIYNEQFF. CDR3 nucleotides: TGTGCCAGCAGTGTTACTAGCGGGAGGGCCATCTACAATGAGCAGTTCTTC.